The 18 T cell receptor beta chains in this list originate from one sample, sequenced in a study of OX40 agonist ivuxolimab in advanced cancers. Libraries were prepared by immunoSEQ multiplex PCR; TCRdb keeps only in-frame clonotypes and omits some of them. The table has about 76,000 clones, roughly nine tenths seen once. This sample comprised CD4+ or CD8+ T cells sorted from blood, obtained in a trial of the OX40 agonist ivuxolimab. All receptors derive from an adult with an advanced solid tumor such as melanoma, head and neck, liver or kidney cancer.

CDR3 bases: TGTGCCAGCAGTAAGGGGACTAGCGGTCCCTACGAGCAGTACTTC. It yields the protein CASSKGTSGPYEQYF. The rearrangement joins TRBV6-5 to TRBJ2-7; 11 positions match TRBD2. J was trimmed by 2 bases and V by 5 bases; bases with no gene match: 5. The CDR3 sequence is 15 residues long. CDR1 is MNHEY, CDR2 SVGAGI, per germline.

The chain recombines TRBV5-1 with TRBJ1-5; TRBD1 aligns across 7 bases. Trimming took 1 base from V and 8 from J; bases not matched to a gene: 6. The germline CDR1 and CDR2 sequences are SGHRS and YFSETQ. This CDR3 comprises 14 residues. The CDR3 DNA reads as TGCGCCAGCAGCTTGACAGGGGCAAGTGAGCCCCAGCATTTT. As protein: CASSLTGASEPQHF.

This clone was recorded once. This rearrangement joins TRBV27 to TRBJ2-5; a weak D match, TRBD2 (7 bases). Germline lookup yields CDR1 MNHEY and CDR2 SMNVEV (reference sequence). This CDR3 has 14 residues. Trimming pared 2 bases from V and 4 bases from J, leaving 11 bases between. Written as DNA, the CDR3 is TGTGCCAGCAGTTTAGGAGGGGGGGGAGAGACCCAGTACTTC. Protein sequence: CASSLGGGGETQYF.

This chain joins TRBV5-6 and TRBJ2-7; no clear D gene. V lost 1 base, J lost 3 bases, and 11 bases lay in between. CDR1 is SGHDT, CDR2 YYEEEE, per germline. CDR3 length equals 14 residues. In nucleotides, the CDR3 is TGTGCCAGCAGCTTGCTTGGCCCAGGCTACGAGCAGTACTTC. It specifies CASSLLGPGYEQYF. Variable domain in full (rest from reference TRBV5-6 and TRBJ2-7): DAGVTQSPTHLIKTRGQQVTLRCSPKSGHDTVSWYQQALGQGPQFIFQYYEEEERQRGNFPDRFSGHQFPNYSSELNVNALLLGDSALYLCASSLLGPGYEQYFGPGTRLTVT.

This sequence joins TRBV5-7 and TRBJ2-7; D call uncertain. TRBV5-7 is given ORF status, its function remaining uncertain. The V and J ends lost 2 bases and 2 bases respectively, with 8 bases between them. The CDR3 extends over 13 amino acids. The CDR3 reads CASSFQETYEQYF. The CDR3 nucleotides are TGTGCCAGCAGCTTTCAGGAGACCTACGAGCAGTACTTC.

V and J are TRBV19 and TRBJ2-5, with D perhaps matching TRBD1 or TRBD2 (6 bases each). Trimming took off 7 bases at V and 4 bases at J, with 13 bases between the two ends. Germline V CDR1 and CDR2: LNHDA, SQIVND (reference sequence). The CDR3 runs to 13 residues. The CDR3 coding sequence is TGTGCCAGTACACAGGGAGCGGGAGAGACCCAGTACTTC. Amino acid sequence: CASTQGAGETQYF. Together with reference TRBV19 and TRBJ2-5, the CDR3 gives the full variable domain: DGGITQSPKYLFRKEGQNVTLSCEQNLNHDAMYWYRQDPGQGLRLIYYSQIVNDFQKGDIAEGYSVSREKKESFPLTVTSAQKNPTAFYLCASTQGAGETQYFGPGTRLLVL.

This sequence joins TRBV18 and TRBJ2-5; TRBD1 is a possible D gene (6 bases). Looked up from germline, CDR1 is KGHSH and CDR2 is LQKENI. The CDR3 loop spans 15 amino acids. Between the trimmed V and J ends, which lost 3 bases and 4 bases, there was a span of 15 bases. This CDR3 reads CASSPGSDRPETQYF. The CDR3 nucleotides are TGTGCCAGCTCACCTGGCAGTGACAGGCCAGAGACCCAGTACTTC.

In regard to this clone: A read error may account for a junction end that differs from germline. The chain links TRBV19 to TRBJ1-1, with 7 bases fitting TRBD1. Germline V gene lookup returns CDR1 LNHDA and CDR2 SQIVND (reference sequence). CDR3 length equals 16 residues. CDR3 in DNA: TGTGCCAGTCGTATAGGGGGCGACGGGGGGATCACTGAAGCTTTCTTT. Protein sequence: CASRIGGDGGITEAFF. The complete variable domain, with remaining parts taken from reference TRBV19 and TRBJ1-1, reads DGGITQSPKYLFRKEGQNVTLSCEQNLNHDAMYWYRQDPGQGLRLIYYSQIVNDFQKGDIAEGYSVSREKKESFPLTVTSAQKNPTAFYLCASRIGGDGGITEAFFGQGTRLTVV.

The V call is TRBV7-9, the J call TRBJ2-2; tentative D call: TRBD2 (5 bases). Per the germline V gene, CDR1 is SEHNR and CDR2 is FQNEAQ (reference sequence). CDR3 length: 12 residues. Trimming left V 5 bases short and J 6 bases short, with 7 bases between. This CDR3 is CASSGLSGELFF. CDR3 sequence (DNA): TGTGCCAGCAGCGGACTCTCCGGGGAGCTGTTTTTT.

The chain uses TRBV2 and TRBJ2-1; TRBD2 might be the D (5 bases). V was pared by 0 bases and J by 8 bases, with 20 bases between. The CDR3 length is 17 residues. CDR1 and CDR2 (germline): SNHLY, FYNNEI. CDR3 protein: CASSEAAGGTDGDEQFF. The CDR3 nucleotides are TGTGCCAGCAGTGAAGCGGCGGGCGGCACCGACGGGGATGAGCAGTTCTTC.

The CDR3: CASSLGRTYEQYF. Here the CDR3 DNA reads TGTGCCAGCAGCTTGGGCCGGACCTACGAGCAGTACTTC. This chain uses TRBV13 with TRBJ2-7; D not certain. This CDR3 region has 13 residues. V lost 3 bases to trimming and J lost 2 bases, with 8 bases between them. Germline CDR1 reads PRHDT; CDR2 reads FYEKMQ (reference sequence).

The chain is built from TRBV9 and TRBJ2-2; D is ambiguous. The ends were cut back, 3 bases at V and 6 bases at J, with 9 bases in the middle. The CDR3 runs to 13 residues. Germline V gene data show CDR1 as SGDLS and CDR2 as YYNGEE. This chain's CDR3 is CASSALRSGELFF. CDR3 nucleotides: TGTGCCAGCAGCGCACTAAGGTCCGGGGAGCTGTTTTTT.

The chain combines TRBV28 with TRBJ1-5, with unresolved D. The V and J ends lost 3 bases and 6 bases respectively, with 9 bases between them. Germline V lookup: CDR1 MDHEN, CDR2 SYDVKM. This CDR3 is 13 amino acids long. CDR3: CASSFSQSQPQHF. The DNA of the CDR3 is TGTGCCAGCAGTTTTTCGCAGAGTCAGCCCCAGCATTTT.

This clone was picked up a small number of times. The CDR3 loop is CASSFPSGGSSYEQYF. The CDR3, as DNA: TGTGCCAGCAGCTTCCCTAGCGGGGGAAGCTCCTACGAGCAGTACTTC. This chain connects TRBV7-9 to TRBJ2-7; 10 bases map to TRBD2. The CDR3 loop spans 16 amino acids. J gave up 0 bases and V 3 bases, and 5 bases lay outside the gene matches. Per germline, CDR1 SEHNR and CDR2 FQNEAQ (reference sequence).

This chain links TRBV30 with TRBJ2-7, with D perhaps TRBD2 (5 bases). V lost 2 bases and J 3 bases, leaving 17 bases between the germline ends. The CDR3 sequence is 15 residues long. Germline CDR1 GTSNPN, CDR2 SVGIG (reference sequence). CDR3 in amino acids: CAWSRGSGTVYEQYF. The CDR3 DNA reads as TGTGCCTGGAGTCGAGGGAGCGGAACTGTCTACGAGCAGTACTTC. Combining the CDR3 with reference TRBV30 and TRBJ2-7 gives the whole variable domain SQTIHQWPATLVQPVGSPLSLECTVEGTSNPNLYWYRQAAGRGLQLLFYSVGIGQISSEVPQNLSASRPQDRQFILSSKKLLLSDSGFYLCAWSRGSGTVYEQYFGPGTRLTVT.

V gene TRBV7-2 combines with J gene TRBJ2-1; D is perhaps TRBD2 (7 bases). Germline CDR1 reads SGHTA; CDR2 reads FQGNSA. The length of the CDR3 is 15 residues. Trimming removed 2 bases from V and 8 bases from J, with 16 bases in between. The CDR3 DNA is TGTGCCAGCAGCTTAAATTGGGGGGGCAGGGATGAGCAGTTCTTC. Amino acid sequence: CASSLNWGGRDEQFF.

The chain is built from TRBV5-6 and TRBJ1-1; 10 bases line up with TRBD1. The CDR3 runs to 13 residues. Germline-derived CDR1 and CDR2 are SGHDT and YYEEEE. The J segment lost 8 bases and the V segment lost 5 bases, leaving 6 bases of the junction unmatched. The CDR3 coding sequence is TGTGCCAGCAGTTCCGACAGGGGGCGCGAAGCTTTCTTT. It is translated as CASSSDRGREAFF.

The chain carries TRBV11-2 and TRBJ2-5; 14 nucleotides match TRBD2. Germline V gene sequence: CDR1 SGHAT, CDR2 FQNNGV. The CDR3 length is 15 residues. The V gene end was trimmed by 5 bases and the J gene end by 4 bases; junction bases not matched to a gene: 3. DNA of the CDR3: TGTGCCAGCAGCCCCGGGACTAGCGGGAGAGAGACCCAGTACTTC. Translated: CASSPGTSGRETQYF.